This entry features one TCR beta chain sequence. The germline V gene has CDR1 MNHEY and CDR2 SVGAGI. V shed 5 bases, J shed 0 bases, and the junction held 3 bases outside the gene matches. The CDR3 is made up of 14 amino acids. The table came from immunoSEQ multiplex PCR; TCRdb's copy has only in-frame clones and leaves some out. The table records tens of thousands of clones, 70% to 90% of them present only once. The source of the sample is a study of blood T cell repertoires in COVID-19. This TCR came from a man aged 25-45 years with acute or convalescent COVID-19. This chain uses TRBV6-5 with TRBJ2-7; TRBD1 aligns across 8 bases. The sample comprised peripheral blood. CDR3 sequence: CASSKQGVSYEQYF. In nucleotides, the CDR3 is TGTGCCAGCAGTAAACAGGGGGTCTCCTACGAGCAGTACTTC.